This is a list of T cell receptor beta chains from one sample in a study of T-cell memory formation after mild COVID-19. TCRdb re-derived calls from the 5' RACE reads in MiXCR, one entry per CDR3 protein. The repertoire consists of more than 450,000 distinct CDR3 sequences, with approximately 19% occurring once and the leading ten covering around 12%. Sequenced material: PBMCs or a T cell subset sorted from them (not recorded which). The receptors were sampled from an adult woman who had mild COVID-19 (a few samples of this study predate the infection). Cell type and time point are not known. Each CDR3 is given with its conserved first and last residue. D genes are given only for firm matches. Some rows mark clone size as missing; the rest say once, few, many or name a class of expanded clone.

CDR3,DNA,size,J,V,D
CASSETGYEETQYF,TGCGCCAGCAGCGAAACAGGGTACGAAGAGACCCAGTACTTC,few,TRBJ2-5,TRBV5-1,NA
CASSPTHDRGLRPLHF,TGTGCCAGCAGCCCCACCCACGACAGGGGACTTAGACCCCTCCACTTT,NA,TRBJ1-6,TRBV5-5,TRBD1
CASSYLQRLAARDEQFF,TGCGCCAGCAGCTACCTACAGCGATTAGCGGCAAGGGATGAGCAGTTCTTC,few,TRBJ2-1,TRBV4-1,NA
CSAPPPGRGYTF,TGCAGTGCCCCCCCCCCTGGTAGGGGCTACACCTTC,few,TRBJ1-2,TRBV20-1,NA
CASSQPLHSTTDTQYF,TGTGCCAGCAGCCAACCGCTGCACAGTACCACAGATACGCAGTATTTT,few,TRBJ2-3,TRBV7-6,NA
CASSQGGWGTDTQYF,TGCGCCAGCAGTCAGGGTGGATGGGGCACAGATACGCAGTATTTT,NA,TRBJ2-3,TRBV23-1,NA
CASSQDPGTAYGYTF,TGCGCCAGCAGCCAAGACCCCGGGACAGCCTATGGCTACACCTTC,few,TRBJ1-2,TRBV5-1,TRBD1
CASSQEERDEQYF,TGTGCCAGCAGCCAAGAGGAGAGGGACGAGCAGTACTTC,few,TRBJ2-7,TRBV14,NA
CASSESVRGEQYF,TGTGCCAGCAGTGAGTCAGTAAGGGGCGAGCAGTACTTC,few,TRBJ2-7,TRBV25-1,NA
CASSPTGGRNYEQFF,TGTGCCAGCAGCCCAACAGGGGGGCGTAACTATGAGCAGTTCTTC,NA,TRBJ2-1,TRBV11-3,TRBD1
CASSLYRESYEQYF,TGTGCCAGCAGCTTATACAGGGAATCCTACGAGCAGTACTTC,NA,TRBJ2-7,TRBV7-6,NA
CASRTTSTDTQYF,TGTGCCAGCAGGACCACTAGCACAGATACGCAGTATTTT,NA,TRBJ2-3,TRBV12-3/TRBV12-4,NA
CASSLSRAVLYQETQYF,TGTGCCAGCAGTTTATCCCGGGCTGTCTTGTACCAAGAGACCCAGTACTTC,NA,TRBJ2-5,TRBV27,NA
CSARGGYEQYF,TGCAGTGCTAGGGGCGGCTACGAGCAGTACTTC,NA,TRBJ2-7,TRBV20-1,NA
CASLQGILPNSGANVLTF,TGCGCCAGCTTACAGGGAATTCTTCCCAACTCTGGGGCCAACGTCCTGACTTTC,many,TRBJ2-6,TRBV5-1,NA
CASSPIGGGTGANTEAFF,TGTGCCAGCTCACCAATCGGCGGGGGAACAGGGGCGAACACTGAAGCTTTCTTT,NA,TRBJ1-1,TRBV18,TRBD1
CSARDSPGTGGREQYF,TGCAGTGCTAGAGATTCCCCCGGGACAGGGGGTCGAGAGCAGTACTTC,many,TRBJ2-7,TRBV20-1,TRBD1
CASSMVGTGDPHSGNTIYF,TGTGCCAGTAGTATGGTCGGGACAGGGGACCCGCACTCTGGAAACACCATATATTTT,NA,TRBJ1-3,TRBV19,TRBD1